The following is a T cell receptor (beta chain) sequence with its context. The data belong to a study of blood T cell repertoires in COVID-19. Looked up from germline, CDR1 is LGHDT and CDR2 is YNNKEL (reference sequence). V dropped 5 bases and J dropped 9; count of bases not matched to a gene: 7. The CDR3 spans 16 residues. Using immunoSEQ multiplex PCR, the repertoire was profiled, and TCRdb retains in-frame clones only, with some absent. This repertoire shows 150,000 to 200,000 clones, 75% to 80% found once; its top ten account for roughly 25%. Input material: peripheral blood. The clonotype comes from a woman aged 70 to 79 with acute or convalescent COVID-19. The V call is TRBV3-1 (or the pseudogene TRBV3-2), the J call TRBJ2-1, with 16 nucleotides matching TRBD2. The CDR3 loop is CASSYGTSGRAVEQFF. The CDR3 DNA reads as TGTGCCAGCAGCTATGGGACTAGCGGGAGGGCTGTTGAGCAGTTCTTC.